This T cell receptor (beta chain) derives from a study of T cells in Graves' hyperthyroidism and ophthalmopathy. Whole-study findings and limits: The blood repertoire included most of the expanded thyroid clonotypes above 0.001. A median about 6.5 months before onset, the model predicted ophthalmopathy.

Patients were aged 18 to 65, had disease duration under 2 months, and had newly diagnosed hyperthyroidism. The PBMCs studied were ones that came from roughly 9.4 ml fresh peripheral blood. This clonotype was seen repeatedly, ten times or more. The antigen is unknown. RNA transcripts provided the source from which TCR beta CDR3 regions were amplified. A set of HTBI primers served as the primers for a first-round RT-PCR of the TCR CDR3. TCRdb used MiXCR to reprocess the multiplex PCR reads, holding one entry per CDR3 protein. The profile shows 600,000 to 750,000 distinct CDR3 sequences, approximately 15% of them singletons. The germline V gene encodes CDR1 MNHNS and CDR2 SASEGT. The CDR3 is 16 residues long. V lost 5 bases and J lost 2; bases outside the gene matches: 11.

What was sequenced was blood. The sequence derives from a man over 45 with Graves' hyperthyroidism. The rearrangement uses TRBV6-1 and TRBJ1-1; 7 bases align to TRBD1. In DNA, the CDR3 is TGTGCCAGCAGTCTAAGACAGGGAAAGGGAAACACTGAAGCTTTCTTT. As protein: CASSLRQGKGNTEAFF.